Presented here are 15 T cell receptor beta chains from one specimen sequenced in a study of blood T cells in healthy people across ages. A second PCR of about 6 to 12 cycles used a sample-barcoded 5' primer and a J-beta primer mix. TCRdb reprocessed the 5' RACE reads with MiXCR, giving one entry per CDR3 protein. The sample contains 600,000 to 850,000 distinct CDR3 sequences, just under 25% of which appear only once. These data are also associated with another study on T cells of mothers and their children.

Sequencing used blood. Every receptor here comes from a boy younger than 18 in good health.

V gene TRBV20-1 combines with J gene TRBJ2-7; possibly TRBD2 for D (6 bases). Trimming pared 1 base from V and 3 bases from J, leaving 10 bases between. The CDR3 is made up of 13 amino acids. Germline-derived CDR1 and CDR2 are DFQATT and SNEGSKA (reference sequence). The CDR3 sequence: CSARVDGSYEQYF. DNA for the CDR3: TGCAGTGCTAGAGTGGACGGGAGCTACGAGCAGTACTTC.

This clonotype was seen more than once but under ten times. The chain joins TRBV12-3 or TRBV12-4 to TRBJ2-7; TRBD2 is a possible D gene (5 bases). The CDR3 contains 16 residues. The V end lost 1 base, the J end lost 0 bases, and 13 bases lay between the germline ends. The CDR3 DNA follows: TGTGCCAGCAGTTTAGTTGGGCGGGCTTACTCCTACGAGCAGTACTTC. It encodes CASSLVGRAYSYEQYF.

This clonotype was seen a few times. V gene TRBV3-1 combines with J gene TRBJ1-5; 7 bases fit TRBD1. This CDR3 comprises 18 residues. CDR1 is LGHDT, CDR2 YNNKEL, per germline (reference sequence). V was clipped by 4 bases and J by 5 bases; unmatched bases: 17. The CDR3 region is CASSPSLGSPGGHQPQHF. In DNA form, the CDR3 reads TGTGCCAGCAGCCCGTCCCTGGGCTCCCCAGGGGGGCATCAGCCCCAGCATTTT.

V usage is TRBV7-2 and J usage is TRBJ2-3; TRBD2 matches at 16 bases. Per germline, CDR1 SGHTA and CDR2 FQGNSA. This CDR3 has 20 amino acids. The V and J ends lost 1 base and 5 bases, in that order; junction bases with no gene match: 12. The CDR3 loop reads CASSLGTGLAGGPFEDTQYF. DNA of the CDR3: TGTGCCAGCAGCTTAGGGACGGGACTAGCGGGAGGGCCTTTCGAAGATACGCAGTATTTT.

The genes are TRBV4-2 and TRBJ2-5; 11 bases are shared with TRBD2. V lost 6 bases and J lost 4; bases outside the gene matches: 10. The CDR3 length is 16 residues. CDR1 and CDR2 from the germline V gene are LGHNA and YNFKEQ. This CDR3 reads CASSPGTSGIGETQYF. DNA for the CDR3: TGTGCCAGCAGTCCCGGGACTAGCGGAATAGGAGAGACCCAGTACTTC.

V and J are TRBV27 and TRBJ2-5; 14 nucleotides line up with TRBD2. The CDR3 covers 17 residues. Germline V CDR1 and CDR2: MNHEY, SMNVEV (reference sequence). Trimming removed 2 bases from V and 5 bases from J; junction bases left unmatched: 7. CDR3 protein: CASSLGTGTSGSETQYF. As DNA, the CDR3 is TGTGCCAGCAGTTTAGGGACCGGGACTAGCGGGAGTGAGACCCAGTACTTC.

This clonotype was found a few times. The junction differs from germline at one of its ends, possibly a read error. The chain employs TRBV25-1 and TRBJ2-1; D is possibly TRBD1 (5 bases). The CDR3 runs to 12 residues. CDR1 and CDR2 (germline): MGHDK, SYGVNS. Here the CDR3 reads CASTAGFETQCF. The CDR3 region has the DNA TGTGCCAGCACAGCAGGGTTCGAGACCCAGTGCTTC. Drawing the rest from reference TRBV25-1 and TRBJ2-1, the complete variable domain is EADIYQTPRYLVIGTGKKITLECSQTMGHDKMYWYQQDPGMELHLIHYSYGVNSTEKGDLSSESTVSRIRTEHFPLTLESARPSHTSQYLCASTAGFETQCFGPGTRLTVL.

Many counts were recorded for this clonotype. The chain employs TRBV6-5 and TRBJ2-7; tentatively, D is TRBD1 (6 bases). Germline V lookup: CDR1 MNHEY, CDR2 SVGAGI. The V and J ends lost 2 bases and 1 base respectively, with 6 bases between them. The CDR3 covers 13 residues. This chain's CDR3 is CASSYGQSYEQYF. Written as DNA, the CDR3 is TGTGCCAGCAGTTACGGACAGTCCTACGAGCAGTACTTC.

This chain connects TRBV5-4 to TRBJ1-1; D not certain. This CDR3 spans 12 amino acids. CDR1 and CDR2 (germline): SGHNT, YYREEE (reference sequence). V was clipped by 5 bases and J by 5 bases, with 10 bases between them. CDR3 DNA sequence: TGTGCCAGCAGTTGGGGAGAGACTGAAGCTTTCTTT. Its protein product is CASSWGETEAFF.

This clonotype came up a few times. The CDR3 here is CASSRWTRETQYF. The CDR3, as DNA: TGTGCCAGCAGCCGCTGGACTAGAGAGACCCAGTACTTC. This chain connects TRBV6-5 to TRBJ2-1, with 7 bases lining up with TRBD2. The end of the DNA aligns better with TRBJ2-5, so the J call may be wrong. Germline values: CDR1 MNHEY, CDR2 SVGAGI. The CDR3 covers 13 residues.

This clonotype was observed a few times. The chain is built from TRBV12-3 or TRBV12-4 and TRBJ1-5, with unresolved D. V was pared by 5 bases and J by 1 base, with 12 bases between. CDR3 length: 15 amino acids. The CDR3 is CASSADNASNQPQHF. DNA for the CDR3: TGTGCCAGCAGTGCCGACAATGCGAGCAATCAGCCCCAGCATTTT.

The chain has TRBV6-5 and TRBJ2-5, with a tentative D call TRBD1 (6 bases). The DNA end favors TRBJ2-7, so the J call may be wrong. Germline CDR1 MNHEY, CDR2 SVGAGI. This CDR3 has 15 amino acids. CDR3 sequence (DNA): TGTGCCAGCAGTTACTCGTCGGGACAAATATACGAGCAGTACTTC. Translated, it gives CASSYSSGQIYEQYF.

The chain links TRBV12-3 or TRBV12-4 to TRBJ2-2; D not certain. The CDR3 sequence is 12 residues long. V was cut by 3 bases and J by 3 bases, with 2 bases left in between. CDR3 DNA sequence: TGTGCCAGCAGTTTCGACACCGGGGAGCTGTTTTTT. This encodes CASSFDTGELFF.

This clonotype has only a few counts. The rearrangement links TRBV7-2 to TRBJ1-3, with 7 bases fitting TRBD1. This CDR3 is 15 amino acids long. CDR1 SGHTA and CDR2 FQGNSA come from the germline V gene. The V and J ends lost 1 base and 4 bases, in that order; junction bases with no gene match: 4. CDR3: CASSLGRGTGNTIYF. CDR3 nucleotides: TGTGCCAGCAGCTTAGGCAGGGGGACCGGAAACACCATATATTTT.

This clonotype appeared a few times. The chain's CDR3 is CASRGALGNTGELFF. CDR3 DNA sequence: TGCGCCAGCAGGGGGGCGTTGGGCAACACCGGGGAGCTGTTTTTT. This sequence joins TRBV5-1 and TRBJ2-2; maybe TRBD1 (6 bases). The CDR3 spans 15 residues. The germline V gene encodes CDR1 SGHRS and CDR2 YFSETQ. Trimming removed 5 bases from V and 2 bases from J, with 13 bases in between.